The 4 T cell receptor beta chains presented below share a single source sample, sequenced in a study of T cells after yellow fever vaccination. TCRdb ran MiXCR on the 5' RACE reads and lists one entry per CDR3 protein. Of 200,000 to 250,000 distinct CDR3 sequences in the sample, roughly 3.3% were seen once. The sample consisted of CD4+ T cells sorted from PBMCs, taken 10 days after the yellow fever booster vaccination. The origin of the receptors is a man between 18 and 29 years old who received the YFV17D yellow fever vaccine.

This clonotype was picked up many times. V and J are TRBV15 and TRBJ1-1, with D unresolved. Trimming removed 0 bases from V and 0 bases from J, with 8 bases in between. Germline V gene data show CDR1 as LNHNV and CDR2 as YYDKDF (reference sequence). The CDR3 is 15 residues long. CDR3 sequence (DNA): TGTGCCACCAGCAGAGAGACGGGCGTGAACACTGAAGCTTTCTTT. Protein: CATSRETGVNTEAFF.

This clonotype occurred a few times. The chain links TRBV5-8 to TRBJ2-2; TRBD1 aligns across 7 bases. Germline-derived CDR1 and CDR2 are SGHTS and YDEGEE. This CDR3 comprises 15 residues. Trimming took 2 bases from V and 1 from J; bases not matched to a gene: 2. Here the CDR3 reads CASSFYRGNTGELFF. For the CDR3, the DNA is TGTGCCAGCAGCTTTTACAGGGGGAACACCGGGGAGCTGTTTTTT.

This clonotype was counted only a few times. In nucleotides, the CDR3 is TGTGCCAGCAGTTACTCGAAACTCTCAAACTACGAGCAGTACTTC. It is translated as CASSYSKLSNYEQYF. The chain recombines TRBV6-2 or TRBV6-3 with TRBJ2-7, with D hard to call. The V gene's germline CDR1 is MNHEY and CDR2 SVGEGT. The V and J ends lost 0 bases and 3 bases respectively, with 12 bases between them. The CDR3 spans 15 residues.

This clonotype has a count of ten or more. The chain recombines TRBV7-2 with TRBJ2-1, with D tentatively TRBD2 (5 bases). Trimming stripped 3 bases from V and 7 bases from J, with 13 bases between. The germline gives CDR1 SGHTA, CDR2 FQGNSA. This CDR3 spans 14 amino acids. The CDR3 here is CASSLAGIRNEQFF. CDR3 DNA sequence: TGTGCCAGCAGCTTGGCGGGTATTCGGAATGAGCAGTTCTTC.